The present T cell receptor (beta chain) was sequenced within a study of T cell clones after liver transplantation. Regarding the study as a whole: Conclusions were preliminary, with small, heterogeneous patient groups.

Produced via immunoSEQ multiplex PCR; TCRdb's table is partial and in-frame only. The profile shows 60,000 or so clones, around 75% of them singletons. V lost 6 bases and J 1 base, leaving 13 bases between the germline ends. CDR1 and CDR2 from the germline V gene are MDHEN and SYDVKM. The CDR3 runs 14 residues. A word on this clone: Antigen: not known.

The sample in question was CD4+ T cells from blood, obtained before liver transplant. This clonotype originated in a human donor who received a liver transplant. The rearrangement joins TRBV28 to TRBJ2-7; weak D call: TRBD1 (5 bases). The CDR3 region is CASRRGPDSYEQYF. The CDR3 bases are TGTGCCAGCAGAAGGGGCCCGGATTCCTACGAGCAGTACTTC.